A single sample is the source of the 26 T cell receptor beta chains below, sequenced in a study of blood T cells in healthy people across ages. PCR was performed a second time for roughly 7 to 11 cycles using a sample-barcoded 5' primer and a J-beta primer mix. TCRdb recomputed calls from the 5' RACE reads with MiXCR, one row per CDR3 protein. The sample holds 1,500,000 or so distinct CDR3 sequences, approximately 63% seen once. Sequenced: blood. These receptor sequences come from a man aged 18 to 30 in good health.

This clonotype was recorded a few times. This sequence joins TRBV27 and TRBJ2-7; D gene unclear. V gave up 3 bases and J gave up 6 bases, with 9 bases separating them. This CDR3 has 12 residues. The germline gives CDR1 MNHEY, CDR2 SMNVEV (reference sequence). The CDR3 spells CASSLGIGEQYF. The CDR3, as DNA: TGTGCCAGCAGTTTGGGCATAGGCGAGCAGTACTTC.

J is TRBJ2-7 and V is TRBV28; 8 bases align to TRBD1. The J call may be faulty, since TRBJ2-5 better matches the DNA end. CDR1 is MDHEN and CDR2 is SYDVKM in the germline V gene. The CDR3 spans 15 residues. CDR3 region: CASSLRTGRWETQYF. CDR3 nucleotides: TGTGCCAGCAGTCTCAGGACAGGGCGGTGGGAGACCCAGTACTTC.

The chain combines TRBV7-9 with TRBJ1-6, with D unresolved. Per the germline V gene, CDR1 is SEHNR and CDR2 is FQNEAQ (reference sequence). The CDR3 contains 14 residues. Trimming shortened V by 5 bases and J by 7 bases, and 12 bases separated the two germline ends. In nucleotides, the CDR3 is TGTGCCAGCAGCCTCACCTACCGAAATTCACCCCTCCACTTT. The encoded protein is CASSLTYRNSPLHF.

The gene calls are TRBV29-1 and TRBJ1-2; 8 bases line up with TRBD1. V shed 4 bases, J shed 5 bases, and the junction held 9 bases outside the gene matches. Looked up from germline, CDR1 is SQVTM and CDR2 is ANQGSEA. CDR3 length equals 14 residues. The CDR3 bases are TGCAGCGTTGGCCCCGGACAGGGAAATTATGGCTACACCTTC. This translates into CSVGPGQGNYGYTF.

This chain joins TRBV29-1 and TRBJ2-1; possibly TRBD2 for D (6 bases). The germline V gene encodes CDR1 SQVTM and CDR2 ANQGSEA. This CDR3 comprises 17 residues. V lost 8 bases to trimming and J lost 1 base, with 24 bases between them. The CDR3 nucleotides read TGCAGCCCTAGCCGCGGGACCATTATACCTTCCTACAATGAGCAGTTCTTC. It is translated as CSPSRGTIIPSYNEQFF.

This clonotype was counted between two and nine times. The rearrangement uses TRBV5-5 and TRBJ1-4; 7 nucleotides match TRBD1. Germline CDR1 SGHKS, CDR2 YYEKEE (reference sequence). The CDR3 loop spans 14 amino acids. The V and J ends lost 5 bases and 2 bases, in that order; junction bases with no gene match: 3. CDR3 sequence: CASSSGQTNEKLFF. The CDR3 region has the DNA TGTGCCAGCAGTTCGGGACAGACTAATGAAAAACTGTTTTTT.

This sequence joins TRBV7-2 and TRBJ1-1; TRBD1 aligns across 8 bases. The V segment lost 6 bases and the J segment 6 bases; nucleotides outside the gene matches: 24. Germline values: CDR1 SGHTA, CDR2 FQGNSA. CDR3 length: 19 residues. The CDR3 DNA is TGTGCCAGCAGTCCCGAAGAGAGGGCCAGGGGGCCGGGGGATCCTGAAGCTTTCTTT. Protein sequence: CASSPEERARGPGDPEAFF.

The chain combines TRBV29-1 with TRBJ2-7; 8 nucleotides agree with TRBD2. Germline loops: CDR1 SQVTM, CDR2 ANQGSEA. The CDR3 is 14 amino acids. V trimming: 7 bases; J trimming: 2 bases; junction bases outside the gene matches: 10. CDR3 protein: CSAKPAGGPYEQYF. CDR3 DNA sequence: TGCAGCGCAAAGCCCGCGGGAGGACCCTACGAGCAGTACTTC.

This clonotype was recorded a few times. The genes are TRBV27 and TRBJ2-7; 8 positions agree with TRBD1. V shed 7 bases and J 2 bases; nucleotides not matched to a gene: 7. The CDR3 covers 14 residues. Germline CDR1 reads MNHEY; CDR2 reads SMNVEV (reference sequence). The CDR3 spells CASNPGQAAYEQYF. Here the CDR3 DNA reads TGTGCCAGCAATCCGGGACAGGCCGCCTACGAGCAGTACTTC.

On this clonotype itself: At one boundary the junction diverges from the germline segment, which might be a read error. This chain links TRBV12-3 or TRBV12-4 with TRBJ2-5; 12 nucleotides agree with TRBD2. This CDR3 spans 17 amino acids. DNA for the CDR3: TGTGCCAGCAGGCGGACTAGCGGGACTTTACAGCAAGAGACTCAGTACTTC. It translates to CASRRTSGTLQQETQYF.

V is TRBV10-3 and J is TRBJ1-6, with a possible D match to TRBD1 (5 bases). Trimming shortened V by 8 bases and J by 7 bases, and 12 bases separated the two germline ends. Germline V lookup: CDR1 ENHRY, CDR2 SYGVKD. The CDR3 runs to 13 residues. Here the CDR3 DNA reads TGTGCCATCGGGGCGGAGGGAAATTCACCCCTCCACTTT. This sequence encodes CAIGAEGNSPLHF.

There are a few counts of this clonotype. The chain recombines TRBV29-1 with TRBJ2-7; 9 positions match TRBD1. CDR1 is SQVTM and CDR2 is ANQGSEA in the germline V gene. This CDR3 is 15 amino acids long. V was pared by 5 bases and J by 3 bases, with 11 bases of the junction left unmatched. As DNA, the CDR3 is TGCAGCGTTAGCCAAGGAGGGGGACAGGGCTACGAGCAGTACTTC. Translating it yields CSVSQGGGQGYEQYF.

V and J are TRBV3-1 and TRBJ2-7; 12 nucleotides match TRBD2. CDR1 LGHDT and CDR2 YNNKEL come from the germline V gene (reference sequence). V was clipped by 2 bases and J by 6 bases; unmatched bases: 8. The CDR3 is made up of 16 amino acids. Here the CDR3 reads CASSQRLAGAKGEQYF. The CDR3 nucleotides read TGTGCCAGCAGCCAACGACTAGCGGGGGCCAAGGGCGAGCAGTACTTC.

The CDR3 DNA reads as TGTGCCAGCACTCAGGACGGGGGGCCTAACTCCTACGAGCAGTACTTC. Translating it yields CASTQDGGPNSYEQYF. The chain uses TRBV13 and TRBJ2-7, with a weak D call TRBD2 (7 bases). This CDR3 is 16 amino acids long. The V and J ends lost 7 bases and 0 bases respectively, with 19 bases between them. Germline CDR1 PRHDT, CDR2 FYEKMQ (reference sequence). Using reference TRBV13 and TRBJ2-7 for the parts outside the CDR3, the full variable domain is AAGVIQSPRHLIKEKRETATLKCYPIPRHDTVYWYQQGPGQDPQFLISFYEKMQSDKGSIPDRFSAQQFSDYHSELNMSSLELGDSALYFCASTQDGGPNSYEQYFGPGTRLTVT.

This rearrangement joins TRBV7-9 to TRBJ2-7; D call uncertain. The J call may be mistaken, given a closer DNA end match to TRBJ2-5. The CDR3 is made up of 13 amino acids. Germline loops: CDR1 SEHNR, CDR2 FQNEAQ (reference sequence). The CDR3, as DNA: TGTGCCAGCAGCTTAGTCAGAAGGGAGACCCAGTACTTC. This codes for CASSLVRRETQYF.

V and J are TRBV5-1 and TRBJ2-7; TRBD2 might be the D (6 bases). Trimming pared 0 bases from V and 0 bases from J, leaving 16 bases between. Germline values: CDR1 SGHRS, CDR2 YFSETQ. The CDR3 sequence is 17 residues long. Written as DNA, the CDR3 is TGCGCCAGCAGCTTGGGCCCTTTGGGGGGTTTCTCCTACGAGCAGTACTTC. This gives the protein CASSLGPLGGFSYEQYF.

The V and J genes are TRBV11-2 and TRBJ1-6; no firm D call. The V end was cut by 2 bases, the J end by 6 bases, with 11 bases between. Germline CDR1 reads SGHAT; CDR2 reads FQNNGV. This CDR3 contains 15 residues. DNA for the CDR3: TGTGCCAGCAGCTTAAGAGCTGGGAGTAATTCACCCCTCCACTTT. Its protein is CASSLRAGSNSPLHF.

The CDR3 is CASSYSKGLARSYEQYF. The CDR3 coding sequence is TGTGCCAGCAGCTACTCTAAGGGACTAGCGCGATCCTACGAGCAGTACTTC. The V call is TRBV7-2, the J call TRBJ2-7; 10 nucleotides line up with TRBD2. V shed 4 bases, J shed 1 base, and the junction held 10 bases outside the gene matches. The CDR3 is 17 amino acids. Germline CDR1 reads SGHTA; CDR2 reads FQGNSA.

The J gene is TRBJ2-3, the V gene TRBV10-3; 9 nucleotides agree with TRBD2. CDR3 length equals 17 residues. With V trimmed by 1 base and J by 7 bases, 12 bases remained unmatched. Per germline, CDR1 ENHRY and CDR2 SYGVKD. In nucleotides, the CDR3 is TGTGCCATCAGTGAGTTGTGGCTAGCGGGAACGGTATATACGCAGTATTTT. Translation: CAISELWLAGTVYTQYF.

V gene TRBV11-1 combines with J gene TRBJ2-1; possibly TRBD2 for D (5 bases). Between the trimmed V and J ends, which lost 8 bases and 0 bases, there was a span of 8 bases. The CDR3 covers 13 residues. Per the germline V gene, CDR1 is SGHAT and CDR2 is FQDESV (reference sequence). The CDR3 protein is CASGLLSYNEQFF. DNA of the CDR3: TGTGCCAGCGGACTCCTCTCCTACAATGAGCAGTTCTTC.

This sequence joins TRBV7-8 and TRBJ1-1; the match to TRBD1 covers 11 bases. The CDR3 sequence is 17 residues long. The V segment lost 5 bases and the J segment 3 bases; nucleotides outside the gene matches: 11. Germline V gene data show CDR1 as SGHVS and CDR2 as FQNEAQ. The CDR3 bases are TGTGCCAGCAGCCCTTATGGGACAGGGGGTCGGGACACTGAAGCTTTCTTT. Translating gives CASSPYGTGGRDTEAFF. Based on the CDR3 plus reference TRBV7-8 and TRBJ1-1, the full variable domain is GAGVSQSPRYKVAKRGQDVALRCDPISGHVSLFWYQQALGQGPEFLTYFQNEAQLDKSGLPSDRFFAERPEGSVSTLKIQRTQQEDSAVYLCASSPYGTGGRDTEAFFGQGTRLTVV.

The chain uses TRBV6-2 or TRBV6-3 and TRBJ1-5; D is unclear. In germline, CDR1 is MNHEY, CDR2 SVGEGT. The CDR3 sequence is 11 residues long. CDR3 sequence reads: CGAGSNQPQHF. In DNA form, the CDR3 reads TGTGGGGCGGGGAGCAATCAGCCCCAGCATTTT.

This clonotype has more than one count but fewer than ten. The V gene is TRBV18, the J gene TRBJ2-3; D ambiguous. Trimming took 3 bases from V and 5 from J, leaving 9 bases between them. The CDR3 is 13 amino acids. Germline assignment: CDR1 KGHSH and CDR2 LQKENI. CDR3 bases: TGTGCCAGCTCACCCGAAAATGGAGATACGCAGTATTTT. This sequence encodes CASSPENGDTQYF.

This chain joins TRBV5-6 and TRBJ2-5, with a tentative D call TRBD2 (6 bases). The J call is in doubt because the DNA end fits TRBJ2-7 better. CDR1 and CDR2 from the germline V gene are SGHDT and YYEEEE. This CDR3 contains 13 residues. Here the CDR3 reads CASSLGASDEQYF. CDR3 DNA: TGTGCCAGCAGCCTTGGGGCTAGCGACGAGCAGTACTTC.

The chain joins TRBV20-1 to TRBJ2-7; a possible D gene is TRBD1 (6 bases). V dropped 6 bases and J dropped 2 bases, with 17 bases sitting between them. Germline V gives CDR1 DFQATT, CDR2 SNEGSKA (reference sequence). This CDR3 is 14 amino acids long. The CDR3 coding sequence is TGCAGTGCCCCCGACGGCAGGGGCACCTACGAGCAGTACTTC. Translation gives CSAPDGRGTYEQYF.

In DNA, the CDR3 is TGTGCCAGCAGCTTAGTAGCGGGCCGATCTGGGGGTACGCAGTATTTT. Translation: CASSLVAGRSGGTQYF. The chain recombines TRBV7-2 with TRBJ2-3; 7 bases fit TRBD2. The CDR3 has 16 amino acids. Looked up from germline, CDR1 is SGHTA and CDR2 is FQGNSA. With V trimmed by 1 base and J by 8 bases, 12 bases remained unmatched.